A selection of T cell receptor beta chains follows, all from one sample in a study of beta chain features in type 1 diabetes. Profiled with immunoSEQ multiplex PCR; TCRdb holds only in-frame clones, not every one. The sample shows 900,000 or so clones, 15% to 20% of them seen only once. Sequenced input: naive CD4+ T cells from blood. Source of these receptors: a woman under 30 in good health. The conserved cysteine and the conserved F or W are not part of the CDR3 here.

V	J	CDR3
TRBV7-2	TRBJ2-7	ASSLRGLAGAREQY
TRBV28	TRBJ2-1	ASSFSSYNEQF
TRBV2	TRBJ1-4	ASRSYIATNEKLF
TRBV5-8	TRBJ2-7	ASSQLAEQY
TRBV4-2	TRBJ2-1	ASSQARGGGGAYNEQF
TRBV18	TRBJ2-1	ASSGTRISYNEQF
TRBV19	TRBJ2-7	ASSLLGGNNYEQY
TRBV5-6	TRBJ1-2	ASSSQGRGGYT
TRBV29-1	TRBJ2-2	SAQGVRMAGELF
TRBV27	TRBJ2-3	ASSFYADIKRERYTDTQY
TRBV27	TRBJ1-3	ASKETGTRNTIY
TRBV28	TRBJ2-7	ASRLSGVDSYEQY
TRBV7-2	TRBJ1-3	ASSLQGGSGNTIY
TRBV28	TRBJ1-2	ASSFLGSLYGYT
TRBV6-1	TRBJ1-2	AISERYVSTTRYGYT
TRBV30	TRBJ2-2	AWSPTITGELF
TRBV9	TRBJ1-1	ASTRSGTVPSTEAF
TRBV20-1	TRBJ2-2	SASRRGELF
TRBV7-2	TRBJ2-1	ASSAELLAGGPNEQF
TRBV7-9	TRBJ1-5	ASSLVGTQPQH
TRBV2	TRBJ2-1	AGAYGSFYNEQF
TRBV18	TRBJ2-7	ASSPSGLAYEQY
TRBV28	TRBJ2-6	ASRTGSGANVLT
TRBV10-3	TRBJ2-1	ATMTGVDNEQF
TRBV20-1	TRBJ2-3	SAATRTQY
TRBV7-3	TRBJ2-5	ASSHQGRETQY
TRBV4-3	TRBJ1-4	ASSGGTRNEKLF
TRBV7-3	TRBJ2-7	ASSPVGGTNEQY
TRBV19	TRBJ2-7	ARTGTGRSSDIDEQY
TRBV28	TRBJ2-3	ASRDYSGDTQY
TRBV19	TRBJ2-1	ASSIWSDSYNEQF
TRBV5-6	TRBJ1-2	ASSWGTELYGYT
TRBV4-2	TRBJ2-7	ASSQVRGGPGTGARQY
TRBV5-1	TRBJ2-1	ASRSDRENEQF
TRBV7-2	TRBJ2-1	ASSFFAAYNEQF
TRBV4-2	TRBJ2-2	ASSQDASGRAGELF
TRBV4-1	TRBJ2-7	ASSQEGAGYLGEQY
TRBV6-5	TRBJ2-3	ASSYDAGNTDTQY
TRBV6-6	TRBJ2-1	ASSLLSGSNEQF
TRBV10-3	TRBJ1-2	AISPGTIEGYT
TRBV2	TRBJ1-4	ASMPDRWDEKLF
TRBV5-4	TRBJ2-2	ASSLAGRADTGELF
TRBV7-2	TRBJ1-3	ASSLGLRDSN
TRBV6-6	TRBJ2-1	ASSYSEEQF
TRBV11-3	TRBJ2-5	ASSHLGQGETQY
TRBV6-6	TRBJ2-7	ASSGLGYEQY
TRBV15	TRBJ2-7	ATSRDETGPTYEQY
TRBV6-5	TRBJ2-6	ASTTGGSGANVLT
TRBV11-3	TRBJ2-1	ASSARPGTSLF